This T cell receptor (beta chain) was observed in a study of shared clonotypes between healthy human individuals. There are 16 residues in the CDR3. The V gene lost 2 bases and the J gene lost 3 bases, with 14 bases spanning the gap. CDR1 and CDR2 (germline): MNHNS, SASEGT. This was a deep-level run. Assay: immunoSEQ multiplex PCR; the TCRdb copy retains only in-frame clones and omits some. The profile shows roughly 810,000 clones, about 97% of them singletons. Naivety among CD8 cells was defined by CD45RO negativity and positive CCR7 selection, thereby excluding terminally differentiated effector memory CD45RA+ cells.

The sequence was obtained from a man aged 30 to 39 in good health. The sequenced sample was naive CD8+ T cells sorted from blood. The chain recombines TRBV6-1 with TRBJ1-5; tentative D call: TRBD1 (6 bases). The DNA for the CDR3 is TGTGCCAGCAGTGAATACGTCACAGGGCCCAATCAGCCCCAGCATTTT. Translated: CASSEYVTGPNQPQHF.